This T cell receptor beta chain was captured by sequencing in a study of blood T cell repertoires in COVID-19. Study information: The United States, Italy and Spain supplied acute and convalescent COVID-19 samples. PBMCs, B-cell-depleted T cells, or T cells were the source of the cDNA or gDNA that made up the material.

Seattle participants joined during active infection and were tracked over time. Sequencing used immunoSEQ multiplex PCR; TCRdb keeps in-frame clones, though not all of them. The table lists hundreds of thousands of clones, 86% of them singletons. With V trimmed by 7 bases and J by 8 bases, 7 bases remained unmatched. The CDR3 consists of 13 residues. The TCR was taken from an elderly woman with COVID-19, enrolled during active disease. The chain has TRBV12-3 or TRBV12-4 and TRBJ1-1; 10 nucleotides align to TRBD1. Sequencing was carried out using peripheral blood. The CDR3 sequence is CASISWTGGEAFF. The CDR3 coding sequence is TGTGCCAGCATATCATGGACAGGGGGAGAAGCTTTCTTT.